The 32 T cell receptor beta chains below come from one sample, sequenced in a study of identical twins. Using its own MiXCR run on the 5' RACE reads, TCRdb lists one record per CDR3 protein. The sample yields 200,000 or so distinct CDR3 sequences, less than 8% seen once. These same records also appear under a second study, on yellow fever vaccine responses in identical twins.

Material for sequencing was memory (CD45RO+) T cells sorted from blood. These receptors all come from a woman younger than 35 in good health.

This clonotype has ten or more counts. This chain joins TRBV3-1 and TRBJ2-1, with D possibly matching TRBD2 (5 bases). The length of the CDR3 is 15 residues. V was shortened by 1 base and J by 9 bases, with 16 bases between the two germline ends. Germline assignment: CDR1 LGHDT and CDR2 YNNKEL (reference sequence). The CDR3 coding sequence is TGTGCCAGCAGCCAAGGAGGATCCGGTGCGGGTGAGCAGTTCTTC. This encodes CASSQGGSGAGEQFF.

The chain links TRBV5-6 to TRBJ2-5; D may match TRBD1 or TRBD2 (5 bases each). From germline, CDR1 is SGHDT and CDR2 YYEEEE. The CDR3 runs 12 residues. The V end was cut by 1 base, the J end by 5 bases, with 6 bases between. CDR3 nucleotide sequence: TGTGCCAGCAGCTTGTGGGGGGAGACCCAGTACTTC. It specifies CASSLWGETQYF.

In its sample, this clonotype was seen a few times. The chain couples TRBV4-2 to TRBJ2-5; D not certain. The CDR3 contains 13 residues. Germline-derived CDR1 and CDR2 are LGHNA and YNFKEQ. V was pared by 4 bases and J by 5 bases, with 11 bases between. CDR3: CASSRESGETQYF. The CDR3 bases are TGTGCCAGCAGCCGGGAATCCGGGGAGACCCAGTACTTC.

The chain uses TRBV5-1 and TRBJ2-1; D remains unclear. CDR1 SGHRS and CDR2 YFSETQ come from the germline V gene. The length of the CDR3 is 16 residues. Trimming left V 0 bases short and J 0 bases short, with 10 bases between. CDR3 in amino acids: CASSLAPESSYNEQFF. In DNA, the CDR3 is TGCGCCAGCAGCTTGGCCCCTGAAAGCTCCTACAATGAGCAGTTCTTC.

This clonotype was recorded at least ten times. V usage is TRBV9 and J usage is TRBJ2-1; 9 nucleotides align to TRBD1. The germline V gene encodes CDR1 SGDLS and CDR2 YYNGEE. Trimming at V came to 4 bases and at J to 6 bases, leaving 11 bases not matched to a gene. The CDR3 is 16 amino acids. CDR3 region: CASSNSDRGLSNEQFF. Written as DNA, the CDR3 is TGTGCCAGCAGCAACTCGGACAGGGGTTTGAGCAATGAGCAGTTCTTC.

This clonotype was counted between two and nine times. The chain has TRBV18 and TRBJ2-1; TRBD1 matches at 8 bases. Trimming removed 3 bases from V and 7 bases from J; junction bases left unmatched: 5. Germline CDR1 reads KGHSH; CDR2 reads LQKENI. The CDR3 length is 14 residues. The CDR3 DNA follows: TGTGCCAGCTCACCCACGACAGGGGAAAATGAGCAGTTCTTC. Amino acids: CASSPTTGENEQFF.

This clonotype was counted a few times. This sequence may be a read error, since a much larger clone differs from it by one base. This chain connects TRBV12-3 or TRBV12-4 to TRBJ2-1; TRBD2 matches 12 bases. CDR3 length: 18 amino acids. The CDR3 nucleotides are TGTACCAGCAGTCCCCCGAGACTAGCGGGAGTCTTATACAATGAGCAGTTCTTC. Its translation is CTSSPPRLAGVLYNEQFF.

This clonotype was seen repeatedly, ten times or more. The chain recombines TRBV28 with TRBJ2-7; TRBD1 agrees at 7 bases. Trimming at V came to 4 bases and at J to 7 bases, leaving 10 bases not matched to a gene. Germline V CDR1 and CDR2: MDHEN, SYDVKM. CDR3 size: 14 residues. The CDR3 DNA is TGTGCCAGCAGTTCCCCGGGCAGGGGGTATGAGCAGTACTTC. It encodes CASSSPGRGYEQYF.

V and J are TRBV7-2 and TRBJ2-1; 7 nucleotides agree with TRBD2. Germline-derived CDR1 and CDR2 are SGHTA and FQGNSA. J lost 2 bases, V lost 5 bases, and 12 bases had no gene match. The CDR3 totals 17 residues. Here the CDR3 reads CASSSRPGGSTYNEQFF. Written as DNA, the CDR3 is TGTGCCAGCAGCAGCCGCCCCGGGGGGTCCACCTACAATGAGCAGTTCTTC.

In its sample, this clonotype was seen many times. The J gene is TRBJ2-7, the V gene TRBV20-1; 10 nucleotides match TRBD2. Germline lookup yields CDR1 DFQATT and CDR2 SNEGSKA (reference sequence). The CDR3 runs 13 residues. V shed 1 base and J 6 bases; nucleotides not matched to a gene: 3. The CDR3 reads CSARASGRVEQYF. DNA for the CDR3: TGCAGTGCTAGAGCCAGCGGGAGGGTCGAGCAGTACTTC.

This chain connects TRBV3-1 to TRBJ1-5; 7 bases align to TRBD1. V shed 4 bases, J shed 3 bases, and the junction held 6 bases outside the gene matches. Per the germline V gene, CDR1 is LGHDT and CDR2 is YNNKEL (reference sequence). The CDR3 contains 15 residues. CDR3 sequence (DNA): TGTGCCAGCAGCCCAAGACAGGGCGTCAATCAGCCCCAGCATTTT. It yields the protein CASSPRQGVNQPQHF. The full variable domain, in which reference TRBV3-1 and TRBJ1-5 provide the parts outside the CDR3, is DTAVSQTPKYLVTQMGNDKSIKCEQNLGHDTMYWYKQDSKKFLKIMFSYNNKELIINETVPNRFSPKSPDKAHLNLHINSLELGDSAVYFCASSPRQGVNQPQHFGDGTRLSIL.

This clonotype was observed many times. This chain connects TRBV5-6 to TRBJ2-1, with D uncertain. Trimming shortened V by 4 bases and J by 3 bases, and 17 bases separated the two germline ends. The CDR3 sequence is 16 residues long. Germline assignment: CDR1 SGHDT and CDR2 YYEEEE. Here the CDR3 DNA reads TGTGCCAGCAGCCCCTACGGGCCCTCGCTCTACAATGAGCAGTTCTTC. Translation: CASSPYGPSLYNEQFF.

This clonotype was seen repeatedly, ten times or more. The chain uses TRBV5-1 and TRBJ2-7; a possible D gene is TRBD2 (6 bases). Germline V gene sequence: CDR1 SGHRS, CDR2 YFSETQ. This CDR3 comprises 14 residues. The V gene lost 6 bases and the J gene lost 0 bases, with 13 bases spanning the gap. CDR3: CASTPDGSSYEQYF. In nucleotides, the CDR3 is TGCGCCAGCACACCGGACGGGAGCTCCTACGAGCAGTACTTC.

Ten or more counts support this clonotype. DNA of the CDR3: TGTGCCAGCAGCTTAGTGGGACTAGCGGACTACGAGCAGTACTTC. It encodes CASSLVGLADYEQYF. The chain carries TRBV7-8 and TRBJ2-7; 11 bases are shared with TRBD2. Losses at the gene ends were 1 base for V and 3 bases for J; bases not matched to a gene: 2. CDR3 size: 15 residues. Per the germline V gene, CDR1 is SGHVS and CDR2 is FQNEAQ.

Of note for this clonotype: The DNA is left out, because the CDR3 cannot be placed on it with certainty; the CDR3 is given as TCRdb lists it. V usage is TRBV6-2 or TRBV6-3 and J usage is TRBJ2-1. Germline CDR1 reads MNHEY; CDR2 reads SVGEGT. With termini counted, the CDR3 has 12 amino acids. CDR3 residues: CASSSSTVEQFF.

This chain uses TRBV5-1 with TRBJ1-2, with D tentatively TRBD1 (6 bases). This CDR3 has 13 residues. Trimming left V 4 bases short and J 4 bases short, with 11 bases between. The germline V gene encodes CDR1 SGHRS and CDR2 YFSETQ. CDR3 residues: CASSATGSYGYTF. CDR3 DNA: TGCGCCAGCAGCGCTACAGGGTCCTATGGCTACACCTTC.

This clonotype was counted at least ten times. CDR3 amino acids: CASSSTLSRGTDTQYF. DNA of the CDR3: TGTGCCAGCAGCTCGACACTATCGAGGGGCACAGATACGCAGTATTTT. This chain connects TRBV5-5 to TRBJ2-3; weak D call: TRBD2 (5 bases). Trimming took 3 bases from V and 1 from J, leaving 15 bases between them. From germline, CDR1 is SGHKS and CDR2 YYEKEE (reference sequence). The CDR3 runs 16 residues.

This clonotype showed up just a few times. This chain joins TRBV4-3 and TRBJ2-5; 7 nucleotides line up with TRBD1. This CDR3 has 15 residues. Per germline, CDR1 LGHNA and CDR2 YSLEER. The junction had 7 bases not matched to a gene; V was cut back by 4 bases and J by 2 bases. CDR3 DNA sequence: TGCGCCAGCAGCCTAACCCGGGACAGTCAAGAGACCCAGTACTTC. As protein: CASSLTRDSQETQYF.

The chain carries TRBV7-9 and TRBJ2-3; the D is unclear. The J call may be in error: the DNA end matches TRBJ1-5 better. Germline loops: CDR1 SEHNR, CDR2 FQNEAQ (reference sequence). The CDR3 runs to 15 residues. CDR3 region: CASSLDGISTDTQHF. CDR3 sequence (DNA): TGTGCCAGCAGCTTAGACGGCATTAGCACAGATACGCAGCATTTT.

This clonotype was counted at least ten times. The V and J genes are TRBV5-1 and TRBJ2-4, with D maybe TRBD2 (5 bases). Germline values: CDR1 SGHRS, CDR2 YFSETQ. CDR3 length equals 14 residues. Trimming stripped 5 bases from V and 1 base from J, with 10 bases between. CDR3 region: CASRLTGAKNIQYF. CDR3 nucleotides: TGCGCCAGCAGGCTGACGGGGGCCAAAAACATTCAGTACTTC.

In its sample, this clonotype was seen a few times. The chain employs TRBV5-1 and TRBJ2-1; 7 nucleotides match TRBD2. Germline CDR1 reads SGHRS; CDR2 reads YFSETQ. V was clipped by 3 bases and J by 4 bases; unmatched bases: 7. The CDR3 is 15 residues long. The CDR3 DNA reads TGCGCCAGCAGCTCTAGCGGAGCCAGATACAATGAGCAGTTCTTC. Translating gives CASSSSGARYNEQFF.

This clonotype was detected many times. The chain uses TRBV20-1 and TRBJ2-1; 8 bases map to TRBD2. V shed 5 bases, J shed 12 bases, and the junction held 12 bases outside the gene matches. The length of the CDR3 is 13 residues. The germline CDR1 and CDR2 sequences are DFQATT and SNEGSKA (reference sequence). The CDR3 DNA is TGCAGTGCTTTTAGCGGGGTGGGGGATTTGCAGTTCTTC. Translated, it gives CSAFSGVGDLQFF.

The CDR3 sequence: CASSLGRVGNEQYF. CDR3 coding DNA: TGCGCCAGCAGCCTGGGAAGAGTGGGTAACGAGCAGTACTTC. The rearrangement uses TRBV5-1 and TRBJ2-7; D not certain. The V gene's germline CDR1 is SGHRS and CDR2 YFSETQ. The CDR3 contains 14 residues. Trimming removed 4 bases from V and 5 bases from J, with 16 bases in between.

This clonotype was recorded many times. V and J are TRBV2 and TRBJ2-7; D unresolved. Deletions cut 6 bases from V and 6 bases from J, with 15 bases between. CDR3 length: 13 amino acids. Germline V gene data show CDR1 as SNHLY and CDR2 as FYNNEI. The CDR3 loop reads CASSGRQGGEQYF. DNA for the CDR3: TGTGCCAGCAGCGGCAGGCAAGGTGGCGAGCAGTACTTC. The full variable domain, with the rest looked up from reference TRBV2 and TRBJ2-7, is EPEVTQTPSHQVTQMGQEVILRCVPISNHLYFYWYRQILGQKVEFLVSFYNNEISEKSEIFDDQFSVERPDGSNFTLKIRSTKLEDSAMYFCASSGRQGGEQYFGPGTRLTVT.

A remark on this clonotype: The junction differs from germline at one of its ends, possibly a read error. The CDR3 coding sequence is TGTGCCAGCAGCGACTTAGCGGAAGGCCCTCACAATGAGCAGTTCTTC. Encoded protein: CASSDLAEGPHNEQFF. The chain uses TRBV6-4 and TRBJ2-1; possibly TRBD2 for D (6 bases). The CDR3 is 16 residues long. The V gene's germline CDR1 is MRHNA and CDR2 SNTAGT.

This clonotype has at least ten counts. The CDR3 is CSARGGTEAGELFF. The CDR3 DNA sequence: TGCAGTGCTAGAGGCGGGACAGAGGCCGGGGAGCTGTTTTTT. The chain has TRBV20-1 and TRBJ2-2; D possibly corresponds to TRBD1 (7 bases). The CDR3 covers 14 residues. The germline V gene has CDR1 DFQATT and CDR2 SNEGSKA (reference sequence). The V and J ends lost 1 base and 6 bases respectively, with 12 bases between them.

This clonotype has a count of ten or more. The chain joins TRBV4-3 to TRBJ2-7, with D hard to call. V was trimmed by 0 bases and J by 5 bases, leaving 17 bases between them. The CDR3 loop spans 16 amino acids. Germline V CDR1 and CDR2: LGHNA, YSLEER. The CDR3 loop reads CASSQDFALLANEQYF. CDR3 coding DNA: TGCGCCAGCAGCCAAGATTTTGCACTTCTCGCAAACGAGCAGTACTTC.

The chain has TRBV11-2 and TRBJ2-7; D ambiguous. From germline, CDR1 is SGHAT and CDR2 FQNNGV. V was trimmed by 7 bases and J by 4 bases, leaving 11 bases between them. This CDR3 contains 12 residues. CDR3 DNA sequence: TGTGCCAGCACCACTTCTCCATACGAGCAGTACTTC. Its translation is CASTTSPYEQYF.

J is TRBJ1-3 and V is TRBV28; possibly TRBD1 for D (5 bases). Between the trimmed V and J ends, which lost 6 bases and 8 bases, there was a span of 11 bases. The germline gives CDR1 MDHEN, CDR2 SYDVKM. There are 12 residues in the CDR3. The CDR3 DNA is TGTGCCAGCAGCTCTCTCAGGGACACCATATATTTT. Its protein product is CASSSLRDTIYF.

This clonotype was seen ten or more times. This chain links TRBV28 with TRBJ1-2; no definite D call. The CDR3 runs 14 residues. The germline gives CDR1 MDHEN, CDR2 SYDVKM. The V end was cut by 3 bases, the J end by 5 bases, with 13 bases between. The CDR3 DNA follows: TGTGCCAGCAGTTTGGACTCACTTGGGTATGGCTACACCTTC. Its translation is CASSLDSLGYGYTF.

This clonotype was seen more than once but under ten times. This chain connects TRBV7-6 to TRBJ1-5; D is unclear. Trimming pared 6 bases from V and 1 base from J, leaving 13 bases between. This CDR3 is 15 amino acids long. Germline V lookup: CDR1 SGHVS, CDR2 FNYEAQ. For the CDR3, the DNA is TGTGCCAGCAGTCTAAGCGGGAACAGCAATCAGCCCCAGCATTTT. It specifies CASSLSGNSNQPQHF.

This clonotype was detected many times. The chain joins TRBV12-3 or TRBV12-4 to TRBJ2-7; D is unclear. The CDR3 is 15 amino acids. V was pared by 0 bases and J by 2 bases, with 11 bases between. CDR3 DNA: TGTGCCAGCAGTTTAGCGCAGTTGTCCCCCTACGAGCAGTACTTC. This encodes CASSLAQLSPYEQYF.